This T cell receptor (beta chain) was captured in a study of cytotoxic CD8 clonotypes in ibrutinib-treated CLL. Germline V CDR1 and CDR2: LNHDA, SQIVND (reference sequence). The CDR3 covers 19 residues. Trimming cost V 3 bases and J 0 bases, with 20 bases left between them. Sequenced by immunoSEQ multiplex PCR; TCRdb stores in-frame clones only, minus some. Of 150,000 to 200,000 clones listed, approximately 91% are singletons. This chain links TRBV19 with TRBJ1-4; maybe TRBD1 (6 bases). The specimen comprised PBMCs, sampled at disease progression, from a patient treated with ibrutinib. The receptor's source is a human donor with chronic lymphocytic leukemia. In nucleotides, the CDR3 is TGTGCCAGTAGTATCCTCCGCAGGGGCGAATTCCCAACTAATGAAAAACTGTTTTTT. Its protein is CASSILRRGEFPTNEKLFF.